This T cell receptor (beta chain) appears in the sequencing data of a study of CXCR3-negative and CXCR3-positive naive CD8 T cells. Study-level results: When CXCR3-positive naive cells were set against CXCR3-negative naive cells, the former had more hydrophobic TRB CDR3s. The TRBV-TRBJ usage of naive CXCR3-negative and CXCR3-positive cells was similar, but that of memory cells differed.

Libraries were UMI-labeled 5' RACE TRB cDNA. TCRdb reprocessed the 5' RACE reads; each CDR3 protein has one entry and no DNA is given. This sample's table reports some 6,900 distinct CDR3 sequences. Concerning this clonotype itself: The target antigen is unknown.

There are 13 residues in the CDR3. Per the germline V gene, CDR1 is MDHEN and CDR2 is SYDVKM. Source material: naive CXCR3+ CD8+ T cells from blood. The sample's subset: CD45RO-CCR7+CD27+CD95- naive CD8+ T cells expressing CXCR3 (TNR3+). This rearrangement joins TRBV28 to TRBJ2-3; checking the TCRdb D call of TRBD1 is not possible without DNA. The sequence was collected from a human donor in good health. Some clones in this sample may be carry-over from other donors' samples. This CDR3 reads CASRPPGTDTQYF.